This T cell receptor beta chain was sequenced for a study of blood T cell repertoires in COVID-19. Study information: Samples of COVID-19 (acute and convalescent) were obtained from the United States, Italy and Spain.

V lost 6 bases, J lost 7 bases, and 15 bases lay in between. CDR3 length: 14 amino acids. Germline V gene lookup returns CDR1 MNHEY and CDR2 SVGAGI. Clones were sequenced by immunoSEQ multiplex PCR, and TCRdb holds only the in-frame ones, with some missing. The data show about 240,000 clones, about 83% seen once. This sequence was found in a man in his thirties or forties who had recovered from COVID-19. The sample was peripheral blood. The gene calls are TRBV6-5 and TRBJ2-2; D unclear. CDR3 DNA: TGTGCCAGCAGCACTACACCCCTCGGCGGGGAGCTGTTTTTT. As protein: CASSTTPLGGELFF.